The 16 T cell receptor beta chains below come from one sample, sequenced in a study of graft-versus-host responses after intestinal transplantation. These receptors' antigens are unknown. Clones were sequenced by immunoSEQ multiplex PCR, and TCRdb holds only the in-frame ones, with some missing. The sample shows 85,000 to 100,000 clones, 85% to 90% of them seen only once. Sequenced material: unstimulated CD4+ T cells sorted from spleen or lymph node cells, taken before intestinal transplant. These receptors were obtained from a human donor who received an intestinal transplant.

In regard to this clone: The sample has other DNA sequences that encode this CDR3 too. The V and J genes are TRBV7-3 and TRBJ2-2; TRBD1 aligns across 9 bases. Trimming took 5 bases from V and 5 from J; bases not matched to a gene: 3. This CDR3 is 14 amino acids long. CDR1 and CDR2 (germline): SGHTA, FQGTGA. This chain's CDR3 is CASSRDRGTGELFF. The DNA for the CDR3 is TGTGCCAGCAGCAGAGACAGGGGGACCGGGGAGCTGTTTTTT.

The V and J genes are TRBV7-9 and TRBJ1-3; tentative D call: TRBD1 (5 bases). Germline V CDR1 and CDR2: SEHNR, FQNEAQ (reference sequence). This CDR3 is 17 amino acids long. Trimming cost V 1 base and J 5 bases, with 18 bases left between them. CDR3 amino acids: CASSLGLAGLSRNTIYF. DNA for the CDR3: TGTGCCAGCAGCTTAGGCTTGGCAGGGTTGAGTAGAAACACCATATATTTT.

This clone occurred once. The chain employs TRBV14 and TRBJ2-7; tentative D call: TRBD2 (5 bases). V was clipped by 4 bases and J by 7 bases, with 8 bases between them. The CDR3 runs to 11 residues. CDR1 is SGHDN, CDR2 FVKESK, per germline. CDR3 amino acids: CASSPPGEQYF. CDR3 DNA sequence: TGTGCCAGCAGCCCGCCGGGGGAGCAGTACTTC.

V and J are TRBV5-1 and TRBJ2-5; D remains ambiguous. The CDR3 consists of 14 residues. CDR1 is SGHRS and CDR2 is YFSETQ in the germline V gene. V lost 4 bases, J lost 1 base, and 11 bases lay in between. As DNA, the CDR3 is TGCGCCAGCAGCAAGATCCCCGGCCAAGAGACCCAGTACTTC. Protein product: CASSKIPGQETQYF.

The chain recombines TRBV7-9 with TRBJ2-7, with D possibly TRBD1 on 5 matching bases. This CDR3 comprises 18 residues. Germline V gene lookup returns CDR1 SEHNR and CDR2 FQNEAQ (reference sequence). Trimming pared 4 bases from V and 2 bases from J, leaving 24 bases between. CDR3 amino acids: CASSSTNKARVRPYEQYF. In DNA form, the CDR3 reads TGTGCCAGCAGCTCAACAAATAAGGCCAGGGTGAGGCCCTACGAGCAGTACTTC.

The chain links TRBV6-1 to TRBJ1-1, with a tentative D call TRBD1 (6 bases). V was pared by 3 bases and J by 3 bases, with 8 bases between. CDR1 is MNHNS, CDR2 SASEGT, per germline. CDR3 size: 13 residues. Here the CDR3 DNA reads TGTGCCAGCAGTGAGAGGGGGTACACTGAAGCTTTCTTT. Its translation: CASSERGYTEAFF.

This rearrangement joins TRBV2 to TRBJ2-7, with D possibly being TRBD1 (7 bases). The CDR3 runs 14 residues. Trimming removed 9 bases from V and 2 bases from J, with 17 bases in between. The germline gives CDR1 SNHLY, CDR2 FYNNEI. The CDR3 sequence is CASRGAGGTYEQYF. CDR3 sequence (DNA): TGTGCCAGTAGAGGGGCAGGGGGGACCTACGAGCAGTACTTC.

The chain has TRBV19 and TRBJ2-3; a possible D gene is TRBD1 (6 bases). V lost 3 bases and J lost 2, with 15 bases in between. CDR1 and CDR2 from the germline V gene are LNHDA and SQIVND (reference sequence). The CDR3 totals 16 residues. As DNA, the CDR3 is TGTGCCAGTAGTATTTGGGGCAGGGGTTTCACAGATACGCAGTATTTT. Residues: CASSIWGRGFTDTQYF.

The gene calls are TRBV29-1 and TRBJ2-5, with TRBD2 identical over 7 bases. Looked up from germline, CDR1 is SQVTM and CDR2 is ANQGSEA. The CDR3 covers 13 residues. V was pared by 3 bases and J by 4 bases, with 5 bases of the junction left unmatched. The CDR3 sequence: CSVDVGGGETQYF. The DNA of the CDR3 is TGCAGCGTTGATGTTGGGGGGGGAGAGACCCAGTACTTC.

The chain combines TRBV5-1 with TRBJ1-4, with D possibly TRBD1 on 6 matching bases. The CDR3 loop spans 15 amino acids. V gave up 2 bases and J gave up 7 bases, with 15 bases separating them. Germline CDR1 SGHRS, CDR2 YFSETQ. Here the CDR3 DNA reads TGCGCCAGCAGCTTATATGGGGGGGGCGGTGAAAAACTGTTTTTT. This translates into CASSLYGGGGEKLFF. The variable domain in full, completed from reference TRBV5-1 and TRBJ1-4, reads KAGVTQTPRYLIKTRGQQVTLSCSPISGHRSVSWYQQTPGQGLQFLFEYFSETQRNKGNFPGRFSGRQFSNSRSEMNVSTLELGDSALYLCASSLYGGGGEKLFFGSGTQLSVL.

The chain couples TRBV13 to TRBJ2-7; D unresolved. This CDR3 is 14 amino acids long. The germline gives CDR1 PRHDT, CDR2 FYEKMQ (reference sequence). Trimming pared 1 base from V and 5 bases from J, leaving 12 bases between. CDR3 region: CASSLVSGSDEQYF. CDR3 coding DNA: TGTGCCAGCAGCTTAGTGTCCGGGTCAGACGAGCAGTACTTC.

The gene calls are TRBV5-1 and TRBJ2-5; unclear D gene. Germline V CDR1 and CDR2: SGHRS, YFSETQ. The V and J ends lost 5 bases and 4 bases respectively, with 6 bases between them. The CDR3 contains 11 residues. The CDR3 loop is CASRVGETQYF. As DNA, the CDR3 is TGCGCCAGCAGAGTCGGAGAGACCCAGTACTTC.

This clone was counted only a few times. At the DNA level, this CDR3 is encoded by other sequences in the same sample as well. V usage is TRBV5-1 and J usage is TRBJ2-3; 14 nucleotides agree with TRBD2. After removal of 3 bases from V and 2 bases from J, the junction contained 2 bases not matched to a gene. The CDR3 is made up of 16 amino acids. Germline CDR1 SGHRS, CDR2 YFSETQ. The CDR3 sequence is CASSSTSGGATDTQYF. For the CDR3, the DNA is TGCGCCAGCAGCTCGACTAGCGGGGGGGCCACAGATACGCAGTATTTT. The full variable domain, with the rest looked up from reference TRBV5-1 and TRBJ2-3, is KAGVTQTPRYLIKTRGQQVTLSCSPISGHRSVSWYQQTPGQGLQFLFEYFSETQRNKGNFPGRFSGRQFSNSRSEMNVSTLELGDSALYLCASSSTSGGATDTQYFGPGTRLTVL.

This chain joins TRBV2 and TRBJ2-2; 10 bases align to TRBD1. This CDR3 is 15 amino acids long. J gave up 3 bases and V 7 bases, and 5 bases lay outside the gene matches. CDR1 is SNHLY and CDR2 is FYNNEI in the germline V gene. The CDR3 loop is CASTMGQGYTGELFF. The CDR3, as DNA: TGTGCCAGCACCATGGGACAGGGGTACACCGGGGAGCTGTTTTTT.

The chain recombines TRBV5-8 with TRBJ1-5; possibly TRBD1 for D (5 bases). Germline CDR1 is SGHTS and CDR2 is YDEGEE. Trimming left V 6 bases short and J 11 bases short, with 21 bases between. The CDR3 is 14 residues long. DNA of the CDR3: TGTGCCAGCACATTGGGGCAGGGCGGGGTCGCCCAGCATTTT. Translated, it gives CASTLGQGGVAQHF.

CDR3 in amino acids: CASRQTRTSGGATDTQYF. The CDR3 DNA sequence: TGTGCAAGTCGCCAAACCCGGACTAGCGGGGGGGCGACAGATACGCAGTATTTT. The chain recombines TRBV12-2 with TRBJ2-3; no check of the table's D call, TRBD2, against the DNA was made. TRBV12-2 is a pseudogene locus. The CDR3 length is 18 residues.